What follows are 30 T cell receptor beta chains derived from one specimen sequenced in a study of T cell responses to AZD1222 COVID-19 vaccine. Using immunoSEQ multiplex PCR, the repertoire was profiled, and TCRdb retains in-frame clones only, with some absent. The sample consists of around 140,000 clones, 91% of them appearing once. The sequencing used peripheral blood, collected 28 days after the second AZD1222 dose. Receptors were obtained from an adult who received the AZD1222 COVID-19 vaccine.

The chain recombines TRBV5-5 with TRBJ2-7; D not certain. This CDR3 spans 12 amino acids. Trimming took 7 bases from V and 4 from J, leaving 12 bases between them. Germline CDR1 reads SGHKS; CDR2 reads YYEKEE (reference sequence). In DNA form, the CDR3 reads TGTGCCAGCGGAATCCTAGATTACGAGCAGTACTTC. Protein: CASGILDYEQYF.

V gene TRBV10-2 combines with J gene TRBJ1-5, with D unclear. This CDR3 region has 15 residues. Germline CDR1 is WSHSY and CDR2 is SAAADI. Trimming pared 6 bases from V and 4 bases from J, leaving 16 bases between. The DNA of the CDR3 is TGCGCCAGCAGGAACCGGATCACTCCGAATCAGCCCCAGCATTTT. Translated, it gives CASRNRITPNQPQHF.

The rearrangement links TRBV19 to TRBJ2-7; 12 nucleotides align to TRBD1. The CDR3 totals 17 residues. Trimming cost V 1 base and J 5 bases; bases outside gene matches: 9. Germline V gene lookup returns CDR1 LNHDA and CDR2 SQIVND (reference sequence). CDR3 coding DNA: TGTGCCAGTAGTATAGGGCCAACCGGGACAGGGGGCGACGAGCAGTACTTC. Amino acid sequence: CASSIGPTGTGGDEQYF.

The CDR3 region has the DNA TGTGCCACCAGTGATTTTGGGGGCCCTGGGGATACGCAGTATTTT. It translates to CATSDFGGPGDTQYF. V usage is TRBV24-1 and J usage is TRBJ2-3; the D gene is possibly TRBD1 (6 bases). Trimming pared 1 base from V and 6 bases from J, leaving 13 bases between. CDR3 size: 15 residues. Germline loops: CDR1 KGHDR, CDR2 SFDVKD.

This chain joins TRBV6-4 and TRBJ2-1, with 7 bases aligning to TRBD1. J lost 7 bases, V lost 4 bases, and 7 bases had no gene match. From germline, CDR1 is MRHNA and CDR2 SNTAGT. The CDR3 loop spans 14 amino acids. The CDR3 DNA reads as TGTGCCAGCAGTGCATTATCAGGGGGTAATGAGCAGTTCTTC. Residues: CASSALSGGNEQFF.

The chain links TRBV4-1 to TRBJ2-7, with D possibly TRBD2 on 7 matching bases. This CDR3 contains 14 residues. The germline CDR1 and CDR2 sequences are MGHRA and YSYEKL. Trimming stripped 4 bases from V and 5 bases from J, with 15 bases between. The CDR3 sequence is CASSLKTGGNEQYF. CDR3 bases: TGCGCCAGCAGCCTAAAGACGGGGGGCAACGAGCAGTACTTC.

The chain employs TRBV7-3 and TRBJ2-2; D could derive from TRBD1 or TRBD2 (5 bases each). The CDR3 runs to 16 residues. The germline V gene encodes CDR1 SGHTA and CDR2 FQGTGA. Trimming removed 2 bases from V and 3 bases from J, with 13 bases in between. The CDR3 is CASSLRGKADTGELFF. As DNA, the CDR3 is TGTGCCAGCAGCTTACGGGGCAAGGCAGACACCGGGGAGCTGTTTTTT.

The V and J genes are TRBV28 and TRBJ2-1; D gene unclear. The CDR3 totals 12 residues. Trimming cost V 4 bases and J 5 bases, with 6 bases left between them. Per germline, CDR1 MDHEN and CDR2 SYDVKM. The CDR3 DNA reads as TGTGCCAGCAGTTCAACGGACAATGAGCAGTTCTTC. Translating gives CASSSTDNEQFF.

V and J are TRBV12-3 or TRBV12-4 and TRBJ2-2; D is possibly TRBD1 (5 bases). CDR3 size: 11 residues. V was shortened by 6 bases and J by 7 bases, with 6 bases between the two germline ends. CDR3 region: CASRGRGELFF. CDR3 sequence (DNA): TGTGCCAGCAGGGGGCGCGGGGAGCTGTTTTTT.

The rearrangement uses TRBV30 and TRBJ2-1; no reliable D call. This CDR3 is built from 14 residues. Germline-derived CDR1 and CDR2 are GTSNPN and SVGIG (reference sequence). V lost 0 bases, J lost 7 bases, and 13 bases lay in between. In DNA form, the CDR3 reads TGTGCCTGGAGTGTAGGGCGAAGGTCGAATGAGCAGTTCTTC. Translation: CAWSVGRRSNEQFF.

The chain joins TRBV25-1 to TRBJ2-1; D remains ambiguous. V was clipped by 1 base and J by 8 bases, with 9 bases between them. Germline values: CDR1 MGHDK, CDR2 SYGVNS. The length of the CDR3 is 13 residues. This chain's CDR3 is CASSEFGRDEQFF. The CDR3 bases are TGTGCCAGCAGTGAATTTGGCAGAGATGAGCAGTTCTTC.

The chain has TRBV5-1 and TRBJ2-1; 12 positions match TRBD2. The CDR3 extends over 17 amino acids. Per germline, CDR1 SGHRS and CDR2 YFSETQ. Trimming took 4 bases from V and 3 from J; bases not matched to a gene: 8. The CDR3 loop is CASSPLLAGGNYNEQFF. CDR3 coding DNA: TGCGCCAGCAGCCCCCTACTAGCGGGGGGCAACTACAATGAGCAGTTCTTC. The full variable domain, completed using reference TRBV5-1 and TRBJ2-1, is KAGVTQTPRYLIKTRGQQVTLSCSPISGHRSVSWYQQTPGQGLQFLFEYFSETQRNKGNFPGRFSGRQFSNSRSEMNVSTLELGDSALYLCASSPLLAGGNYNEQFFGPGTRLTVL.

The chain is built from TRBV18 and TRBJ1-4; 9 nucleotides agree with TRBD1. Germline V gene sequence: CDR1 KGHSH, CDR2 LQKENI. The ends lost 6 bases at V and 7 bases at J; junction bases unmatched: 9. The CDR3 sequence is 15 residues long. The CDR3 DNA reads TGTGCCAGCTCCCCCGGGACAGGGAATCGTGAAAAACTGTTTTTT. It yields the protein CASSPGTGNREKLFF.

The chain is built from TRBV19 and TRBJ1-1; the match to TRBD1 covers 9 bases. The CDR3 is 14 amino acids. CDR1 LNHDA and CDR2 SQIVND come from the germline V gene (reference sequence). Losses at the gene ends were 5 bases for V and 4 bases for J; bases not matched to a gene: 5. The CDR3 loop reads CASSLRTGVTEAFF. The CDR3, as DNA: TGTGCCAGTAGTCTACGGACAGGGGTCACTGAAGCTTTCTTT. Full variable domain (rest looked up from reference TRBV19 and TRBJ1-1): DGGITQSPKYLFRKEGQNVTLSCEQNLNHDAMYWYRQDPGQGLRLIYYSQIVNDFQKGDIAEGYSVSREKKESFPLTVTSAQKNPTAFYLCASSLRTGVTEAFFGQGTRLTVV.

This chain links TRBV19 with TRBJ2-3; D remains unclear. Trimming cost V 2 bases and J 2 bases, with 8 bases left between them. The CDR3 covers 14 residues. Germline V gene lookup returns CDR1 LNHDA and CDR2 SQIVND (reference sequence). The CDR3 sequence is CASSIRIITDTQYF. The CDR3 bases are TGTGCCAGTAGTATACGAATTATCACAGATACGCAGTATTTT.

This chain connects TRBV7-9 to TRBJ2-1; D gene ambiguous. Per germline, CDR1 SEHNR and CDR2 FQNEAQ (reference sequence). Trimming pared 5 bases from V and 10 bases from J, leaving 6 bases between. CDR3 length: 10 residues. The CDR3 sequence is CASSPREQFF. The CDR3 nucleotides read TGTGCCAGCAGCCCAAGGGAGCAGTTCTTC.

This rearrangement joins TRBV4-1 to TRBJ2-2, with D possibly matching TRBD2 (5 bases). The V end was cut by 1 base, the J end by 6 bases, with 9 bases between. The germline gives CDR1 MGHRA, CDR2 YSYEKL. This CDR3 comprises 14 residues. CDR3 amino acids: CASSQAGMAGELFF. The DNA of the CDR3 is TGCGCCAGCAGCCAAGCGGGAATGGCCGGGGAGCTGTTTTTT.

The V call is TRBV5-1, the J call TRBJ2-7; TRBD2 matches 9 bases. The CDR3 contains 15 residues. Trimming cost V 1 base and J 6 bases; bases outside gene matches: 8. CDR1 and CDR2 (germline): SGHRS, YFSETQ. The CDR3 protein is CASSLSQRGAGEQYF. CDR3 bases: TGCGCCAGCAGCTTGAGCCAGCGGGGGGCTGGCGAGCAGTACTTC.

Comment on this clone: Other nucleotide sequences from this sample produce the same CDR3. The chain is built from TRBV7-2 and TRBJ2-4, with TRBD1 matching over 8 bases. This CDR3 has 16 residues. Germline V CDR1 and CDR2: SGHTA, FQGNSA. The V segment lost 5 bases and the J segment 0 bases; nucleotides outside the gene matches: 6. The CDR3 DNA follows: TGTGCCAGCAGCCTACGGACAGGGCTAGCCAAAAACATTCAGTACTTC. Protein product: CASSLRTGLAKNIQYF.

This chain uses TRBV5-1 with TRBJ1-2; D is unresolved. Germline V gives CDR1 SGHRS, CDR2 YFSETQ. This CDR3 spans 14 amino acids. V was pared by 5 bases and J by 2 bases, with 13 bases between. The CDR3 nucleotides read TGCGCCAGCAGACCTCCAACACTAAACTATGGCTACACCTTC. Translating it yields CASRPPTLNYGYTF.

This sequence joins TRBV2 and TRBJ1-4, with D possibly TRBD1 on 5 matching bases. Germline CDR1 reads SNHLY; CDR2 reads FYNNEI. With 8 bases removed from V and 8 bases from J, the gap between germline ends came to 9 bases. The CDR3 is made up of 11 amino acids. The CDR3 sequence is CASAQGEKLFF. For the CDR3, the DNA is TGTGCCAGCGCGCAGGGCGAAAAACTGTTTTTT.

The gene calls are TRBV11-2 and TRBJ1-2, with D perhaps matching TRBD1 (5 bases). Germline loops: CDR1 SGHAT, CDR2 FQNNGV. V lost 0 bases and J lost 3, with 11 bases in between. The CDR3 runs 15 residues. CDR3 sequence reads: CASSLETDSYYGYTF. Here the CDR3 DNA reads TGTGCCAGCAGCTTAGAGACAGACAGTTACTATGGCTACACCTTC.

The rearrangement joins TRBV7-2 to TRBJ2-1, with TRBD2 matching over 10 bases. Trimming removed 1 base from V and 1 base from J; junction bases left unmatched: 7. CDR1 and CDR2 (germline): SGHTA, FQGNSA. The CDR3 length is 18 residues. The CDR3 is CASSLGPSGRSSYNEQFF. CDR3 in DNA: TGTGCCAGCAGCTTAGGGCCTAGCGGGAGATCGTCCTACAATGAGCAGTTCTTC. The full variable domain, with the rest looked up from reference TRBV7-2 and TRBJ2-1, is GAGVSQSPSNKVTEKGKDVELRCDPISGHTALYWYRQSLGQGLEFLIYFQGNSAPDKSGLPSDRFSAERTGGSVSTLTIQRTQQEDSAVYLCASSLGPSGRSSYNEQFFGPGTRLTVL.

This chain uses TRBV5-8 with TRBJ1-5; 10 nucleotides line up with TRBD1. The junction had 5 bases not matched to a gene; V was cut back by 4 bases and J by 1 base. The CDR3 is made up of 16 amino acids. Germline CDR1 is SGHTS and CDR2 is YDEGEE. CDR3 protein: CASSRDRGQSNQPQHF. For the CDR3, the DNA is TGTGCCAGCAGCAGGGACAGGGGTCAGAGCAATCAGCCCCAGCATTTT.

The chain links TRBV7-8 to TRBJ1-3; 7 bases fit TRBD1. CDR1 SGHVS and CDR2 FQNEAQ come from the germline V gene. The V gene end was trimmed by 3 bases and the J gene end by 2 bases; junction bases not matched to a gene: 13. The CDR3 is 18 amino acids. CDR3 loop: CASSFPRTGRLPGNTIYF. The CDR3 coding sequence is TGTGCCAGCAGCTTCCCTAGGACAGGAAGGCTCCCTGGAAACACCATATATTTT.

The chain is built from TRBV21-1 and TRBJ1-2; the D call of TRBD1 is as the table states it, not checked on the DNA. TRBV21-1 is recorded as a pseudogene. The CDR3 sequence is 23 residues long. The CDR3 loop reads CASTNGGQLISTHRGEGAWGYTF. For the CDR3, the DNA is TGTGCCAGCACCAACGGTGGCCAGTTAATATCCACCCACAGGGGGGAGGGGGCGTGGGGCTACACCTTC.

The chain uses TRBV4-1 and TRBJ2-6, with D uncertain. Trimming removed 0 bases from V and 4 bases from J, with 4 bases in between. The germline gives CDR1 MGHRA, CDR2 YSYEKL. The CDR3 covers 14 residues. CDR3 residues: CASSQDAGANVLTF. CDR3 DNA: TGCGCCAGCAGCCAAGATGCCGGGGCCAACGTCCTGACTTTC.

The V and J genes are TRBV5-1 and TRBJ2-3; 11 bases align to TRBD1. The CDR3 has 14 amino acids. V lost 1 base and J lost 6; bases outside the gene matches: 1. Germline V gives CDR1 SGHRS, CDR2 YFSETQ. CDR3 nucleotide sequence: TGCGCCAGCAGCTTGTGGGACAGGGGGGATACGCAGTATTTT. This codes for CASSLWDRGDTQYF.

V is TRBV12-3 or TRBV12-4 and J is TRBJ2-7, with D possibly matching TRBD2 (5 bases). Trimming took 4 bases from V and 6 from J, leaving 7 bases between them. This CDR3 has 11 residues. The CDR3 sequence is CASSWAGEQYF. CDR3 bases: TGTGCCAGCAGTTGGGCGGGCGAGCAGTACTTC.

The chain combines TRBV5-1 with TRBJ1-1; D remains ambiguous. CDR1 is SGHRS and CDR2 is YFSETQ in the germline V gene. Trimming stripped 0 bases from V and 0 bases from J, with 3 bases between. The CDR3 runs 13 residues. CDR3 in amino acids: CASSLDMNTEAFF. Here the CDR3 DNA reads TGCGCCAGCAGCTTGGATATGAACACTGAAGCTTTCTTT. Full variable domain (outside the CDR3, taken from reference TRBV5-1 and TRBJ1-1): KAGVTQTPRYLIKTRGQQVTLSCSPISGHRSVSWYQQTPGQGLQFLFEYFSETQRNKGNFPGRFSGRQFSNSRSEMNVSTLELGDSALYLCASSLDMNTEAFFGQGTRLTVV.